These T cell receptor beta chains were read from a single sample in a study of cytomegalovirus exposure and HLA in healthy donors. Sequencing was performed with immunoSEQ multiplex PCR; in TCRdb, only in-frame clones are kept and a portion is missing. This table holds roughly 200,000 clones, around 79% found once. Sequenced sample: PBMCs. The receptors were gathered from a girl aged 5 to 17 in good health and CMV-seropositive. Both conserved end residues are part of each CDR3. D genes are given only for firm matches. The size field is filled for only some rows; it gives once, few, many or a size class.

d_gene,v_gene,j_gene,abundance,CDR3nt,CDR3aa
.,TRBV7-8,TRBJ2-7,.,TGTGCCAGCAGCTGGGGGGGCGGTTCCGGAGGCTACGAGCAGTACTTC,CASSWGGGSGGYEQYF
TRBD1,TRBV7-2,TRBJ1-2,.,TGTGCCAGCAGCTTAGACCGTCAGGGGGCGGGCTATGGCTACACCTTC,CASSLDRQGAGYGYTF
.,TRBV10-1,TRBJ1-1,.,TGCGCCAGCAGTGAATTCCGGAACACTGAAGCTTTCTTT,CASSEFRNTEAFF
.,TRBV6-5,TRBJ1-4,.,TGTGCCAGCAGTTACTCGGGGGGGGCTAATGAAAAACTGTTTTTT,CASSYSGGANEKLFF
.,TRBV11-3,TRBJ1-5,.,TGTGCCAGCAGCTCACTCAGGGCTTATAGCAATCAGCCCCAGCATTTT,CASSSLRAYSNQPQHF
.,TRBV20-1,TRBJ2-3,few,TGCAGTTCCCGTAGCTCAGATACGCAGTATTTT,CSSRSSDTQYF
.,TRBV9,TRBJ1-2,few,TGTGCCAGCAGCTTCAGGGACTCATCCTATGGCTACACCTTC,CASSFRDSSYGYTF
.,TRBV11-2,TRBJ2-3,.,TGTGCCAGCAGCTTAACAAGTGCAGGCACAGATACGCAGTATTTT,CASSLTSAGTDTQYF
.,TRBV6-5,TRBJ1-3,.,TGTGCCAGCATAAAGCCCGGTGGAAACACCATATATTTT,CASIKPGGNTIYF
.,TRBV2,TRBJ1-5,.,TGTGCCAGCAGGGATGGACAGCTTAGCAATCAGCCCCAGCATTTT,CASRDGQLSNQPQHF
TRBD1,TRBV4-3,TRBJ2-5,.,TGCGCCAGCAGCCAAGATCGACAGGGGGTGGAGACCCAGTACTTC,CASSQDRQGVETQYF
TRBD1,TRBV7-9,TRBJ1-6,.,TGTGCCAGCAGCGATAGACAGGGGGCCAATTCACCCCTCCACTTT,CASSDRQGANSPLHF
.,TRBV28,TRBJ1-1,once,TGTGCCAGCAGTCTACCCACTGATATGAACACTGAAGCTTTCTTT,CASSLPTDMNTEAFF
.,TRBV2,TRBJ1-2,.,TGTGCCAGCAGTGAGTTAGGGGCCTATGGCTACACCTTC,CASSELGAYGYTF
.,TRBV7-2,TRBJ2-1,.,TGTGCCAGCAGCTTAGCCCCGGGCTCCTACAATGAGCAGTTCTTC,CASSLAPGSYNEQFF